Reported below is one T cell receptor (beta chain). This sample stems from a study of blood T cell repertoires in COVID-19. Study-level background: COVID-19 samples from acute and convalescent phases originated in the United States, Italy and Spain. From T cells, B-cell-depleted T cells, or PBMCs came the material, which was cDNA or gDNA.

There are 14 residues in the CDR3. Germline V gene sequence: CDR1 WNHNN, CDR2 SYGVQD (reference sequence). V was cut by 6 bases and J by 3 bases, with 11 bases left in between. Per the original data handling: Estimation of nucleated cell counts relied on the amplification of reference gene primers. The protocol was immunoSEQ multiplex PCR, while the TCRdb copy is restricted to in-frame clones and leaves out a portion. Clone size and V and J calls were adopted from that table, with D and trimming inferred from the DNA. The table has about 100,000 clones, 86% seen once; the top ten hold under 8%. The chain employs TRBV10-1 and TRBJ2-2; a possible D gene is TRBD1 (6 bases). The TCR sequence derives from a man between 60 and 70 years old with acute or convalescent COVID-19. Sequencing input: peripheral blood. The CDR3 sequence is CASSRDTHTGELFF. DNA for the CDR3: TGCGCCAGCAGCCGGGACACCCACACCGGGGAGCTGTTTTTT.